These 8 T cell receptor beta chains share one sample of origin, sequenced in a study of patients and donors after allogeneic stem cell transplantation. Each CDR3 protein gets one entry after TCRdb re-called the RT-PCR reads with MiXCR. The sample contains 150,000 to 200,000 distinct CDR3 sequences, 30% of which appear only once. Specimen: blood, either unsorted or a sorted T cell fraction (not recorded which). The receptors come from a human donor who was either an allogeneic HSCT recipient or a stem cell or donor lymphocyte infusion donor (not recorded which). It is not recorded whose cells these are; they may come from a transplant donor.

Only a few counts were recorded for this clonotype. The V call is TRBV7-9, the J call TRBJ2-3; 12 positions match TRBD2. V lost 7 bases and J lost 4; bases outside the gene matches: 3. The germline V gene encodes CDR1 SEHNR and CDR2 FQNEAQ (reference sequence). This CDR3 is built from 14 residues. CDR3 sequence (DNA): TGTGCCAGCAAACTAGCGGGAGGCCCAGATACGCAGTATTTT. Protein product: CASKLAGGPDTQYF.

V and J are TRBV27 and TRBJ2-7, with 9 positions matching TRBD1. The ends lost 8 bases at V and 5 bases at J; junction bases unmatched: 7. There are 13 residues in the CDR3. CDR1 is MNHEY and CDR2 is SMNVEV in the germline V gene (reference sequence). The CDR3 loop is CASAGQGRNEQYF. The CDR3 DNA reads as TGTGCCAGCGCCGGACAGGGGAGGAACGAGCAGTACTTC.

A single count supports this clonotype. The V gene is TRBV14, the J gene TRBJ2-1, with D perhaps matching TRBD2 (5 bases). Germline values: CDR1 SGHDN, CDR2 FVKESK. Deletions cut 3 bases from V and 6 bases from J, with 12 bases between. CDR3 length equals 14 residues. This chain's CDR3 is CASSHRQAGNEQFF. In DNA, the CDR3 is TGTGCCAGCAGCCACCGCCAGGCGGGCAATGAGCAGTTCTTC.

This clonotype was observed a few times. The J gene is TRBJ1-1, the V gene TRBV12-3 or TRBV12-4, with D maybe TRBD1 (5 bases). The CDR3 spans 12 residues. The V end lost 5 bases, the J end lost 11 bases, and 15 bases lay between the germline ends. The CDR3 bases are TGTGCCAGCAGTGAGGACACGGAAGGCGCTTTCTTT. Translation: CASSEDTEGAFF.

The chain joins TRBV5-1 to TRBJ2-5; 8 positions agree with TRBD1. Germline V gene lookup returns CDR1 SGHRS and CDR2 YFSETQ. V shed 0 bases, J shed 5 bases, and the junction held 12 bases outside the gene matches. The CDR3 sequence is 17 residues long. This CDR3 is CASSLGDRPVRDETQYF. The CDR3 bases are TGCGCCAGCAGCTTGGGGGACAGGCCGGTTCGAGACGAGACCCAGTACTTC.

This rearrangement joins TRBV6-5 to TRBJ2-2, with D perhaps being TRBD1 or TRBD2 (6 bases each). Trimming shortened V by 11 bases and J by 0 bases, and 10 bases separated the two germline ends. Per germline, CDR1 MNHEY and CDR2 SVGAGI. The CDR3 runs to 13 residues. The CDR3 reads CAGGTTNTGELFF. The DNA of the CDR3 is TGTGCCGGCGGGACAACGAACACCGGGGAGCTGTTTTTT.

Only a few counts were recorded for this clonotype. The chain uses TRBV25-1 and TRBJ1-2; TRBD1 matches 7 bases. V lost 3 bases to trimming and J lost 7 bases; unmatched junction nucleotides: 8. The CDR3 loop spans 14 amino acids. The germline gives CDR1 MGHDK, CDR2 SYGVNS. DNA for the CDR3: TGTGCCAGCAGTGAGGGGATCAGGGGGTTTGGCTACACCTTC. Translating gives CASSEGIRGFGYTF.

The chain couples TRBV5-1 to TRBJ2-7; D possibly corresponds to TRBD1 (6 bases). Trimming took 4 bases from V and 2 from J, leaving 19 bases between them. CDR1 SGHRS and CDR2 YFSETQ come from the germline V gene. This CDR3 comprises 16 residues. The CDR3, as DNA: TGCGCCAGCAGCCCGGACAGTGGTAGAGGGACCTACGAGCAGTACTTC. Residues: CASSPDSGRGTYEQYF.